Following are 7 T cell receptor beta chains from one sample sequenced in a study of identical twins. TCRdb re-called the 5' RACE reads with MiXCR, one entry per CDR3 protein. The sample includes 430,000 or so distinct CDR3 sequences, 20% to 25% of them seen just once. Separately, the same data were catalogued under a study of T cells expressing NK-cell markers.

The sequenced sample consisted of CD4+ T cells sorted from blood. The receptor source for this set is a woman aged 18-29 years in good health.

This chain uses TRBV7-2 with TRBJ2-3, with D possibly TRBD1 on 5 matching bases. The CDR3 is 13 residues long. Trimming left V 1 base short and J 7 bases short, with 9 bases between. The germline CDR1 and CDR2 sequences are SGHTA and FQGNSA. CDR3 sequence (DNA): TGTGCCAGCAGCTTAGATGACAGTCATACGCAGTATTTT. As protein: CASSLDDSHTQYF.

The table lists this clonotype with a few counts. V is TRBV14 and J is TRBJ1-4; no firm D call. Germline V gene sequence: CDR1 SGHDN, CDR2 FVKESK. CDR3 length: 12 residues. With 5 bases removed from V and 8 bases from J, the gap between germline ends came to 9 bases. Written as DNA, the CDR3 is TGTGCCAGCAGCTCAAGAAAAGAAAAACTGTTTTTT. It yields the protein CASSSRKEKLFF.

This clonotype has more than one count but fewer than ten. The chain combines TRBV7-2 with TRBJ2-5; D call uncertain. Germline V lookup: CDR1 SGHTA, CDR2 FQGNSA. There are 16 residues in the CDR3. Trimming stripped 1 base from V and 3 bases from J, with 15 bases between. This CDR3 is CASSLVVSQPEETQYF. CDR3 in DNA: TGTGCCAGCAGCTTAGTGGTCTCTCAACCTGAAGAGACCCAGTACTTC.

The table lists this clonotype with many counts. This chain joins TRBV20-1 and TRBJ1-1, with 7 bases matching TRBD1. The germline V gene has CDR1 DFQATT and CDR2 SNEGSKA (reference sequence). V was pared by 0 bases and J by 9 bases, with 10 bases of the junction left unmatched. This CDR3 has 14 residues. Here the CDR3 DNA reads TGCAGTGCTAGAGACGGGGGACAGTCGGGGAAAGCTTTCTTT. This translates into CSARDGGQSGKAFF.

The rearrangement links TRBV19 to TRBJ1-1; 8 bases are shared with TRBD1. The CDR3 consists of 16 residues. V lost 5 bases and J lost 4; bases outside the gene matches: 12. Germline V gene sequence: CDR1 LNHDA, CDR2 SQIVND (reference sequence). The CDR3 loop reads CASSRPWTGTGTEAFF. The CDR3 DNA reads as TGTGCCAGTAGTCGCCCCTGGACAGGGACGGGCACTGAAGCTTTCTTT.

The gene calls are TRBV5-4 and TRBJ2-6; TRBD1 matches 7 bases. The V gene's germline CDR1 is SGHNT and CDR2 YYREEE (reference sequence). The J segment lost 2 bases and the V segment lost 0 bases, leaving 8 bases of the junction unmatched. CDR3 size: 18 residues. The CDR3 DNA follows: TGTGCCAGCAGCTTGGAAGGGCAGGGGGTCGCTGGGGCCAACGTCCTGACTTTC. Translated: CASSLEGQGVAGANVLTF. The variable domain in full, with the rest retrieved from reference TRBV5-4 and TRBJ2-6, is ETGVTQSPTHLIKTRGQQVTLRCSSQSGHNTVSWYQQALGQGPQFIFQYYREEENGRGNFPPRFSGLQFPNYSSELNVNALELDDSALYLCASSLEGQGVAGANVLTFGAGSRLTVL.

This clonotype was found a few times. The rearrangement uses TRBV4-3 and TRBJ2-1; 9 bases are a match to TRBD1. CDR3 length: 17 residues. The ends lost 3 bases at V and 7 bases at J; junction bases unmatched: 13. The germline V gene encodes CDR1 LGHNA and CDR2 YSLEER. CDR3 nucleotide sequence: TGCGCCAGCAGCCACAGAGGGACAGGGTTCCCCCGAAATGAGCAGTTCTTC. The encoded protein is CASSHRGTGFPRNEQFF.